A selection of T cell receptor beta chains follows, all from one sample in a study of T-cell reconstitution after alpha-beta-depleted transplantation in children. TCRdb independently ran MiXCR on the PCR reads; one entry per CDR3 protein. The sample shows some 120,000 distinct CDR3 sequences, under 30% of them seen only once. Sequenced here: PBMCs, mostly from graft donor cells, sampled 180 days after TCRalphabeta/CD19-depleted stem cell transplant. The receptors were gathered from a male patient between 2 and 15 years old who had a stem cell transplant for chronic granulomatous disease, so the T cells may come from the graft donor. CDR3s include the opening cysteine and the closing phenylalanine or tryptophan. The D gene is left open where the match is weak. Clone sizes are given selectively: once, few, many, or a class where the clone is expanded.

CARSAQETPREQFF	TGTGCCAGAAGCGCCCAAGAGACCCCCCGGGAGCAGTTCTTC	TRBJ2-1	.	TRBV5-3	.
CASSPWDRADETQYF	TGCGCCAGCAGCCCCTGGGACAGGGCTGACGAGACCCAGTACTTC	TRBJ2-5	TRBD1	TRBV4-3	.
CASSSLDRLGNIQYF	TGTGCCAGCAGTTCTCTCGACAGGCTCGGAAACATTCAGTACTTC	TRBJ2-4	.	TRBV27	many
CSARTSANEQYF	TGCAGTGCAAGGACTAGCGCGAACGAGCAGTACTTC	TRBJ2-7	TRBD2	TRBV20-1	few
CSVGRRDNEQFF	TGCAGCGTTGGCCGGAGGGACAATGAGCAGTTCTTC	TRBJ2-1	.	TRBV29-1	.
CASSLEPQGRSYNEQFF	TGTGCCAGCAGCCTCGAGCCCCAGGGTCGTTCCTACAATGAGCAGTTCTTC	TRBJ2-1	.	TRBV7-6	.
CSASGGRDYNEQFF	TGCAGTGCTAGCGGCGGGAGGGATTACAATGAGCAGTTCTTC	TRBJ2-1	TRBD2	TRBV20-1	many
CASSLNGGAVTDTQYF	TGTGCCAGCAGCCTAAACGGGGGGGCCGTCACAGATACGCAGTATTTT	TRBJ2-3	TRBD2	TRBV7-2	.
CASSQLAGGRISYNEQFF	TGCGCCAGCAGCCAACTAGCGGGAGGGCGAATAAGTTACAATGAGCAGTTCTTC	TRBJ2-1	TRBD2	TRBV5-1	.
CASSESRSGNYTDTQYF	TGCGCCAGCAGTGAGTCAAGGAGCGGGAATTACACAGATACGCAGTATTTT	TRBJ2-3	TRBD2	TRBV10-1	few
CSVDRPRGWSEAFF	TGCAGCGTTGATAGGCCCAGGGGTTGGTCTGAAGCTTTCTTT	TRBJ1-1	.	TRBV29-1	many
CSVGGQGRRYGYTF	TGCAGCGTTGGGGGCCAGGGCCGTCGCTATGGCTACACCTTC	TRBJ1-2	.	TRBV29-1	many
CSVGPSGGAFDTQYF	TGCAGCGTTGGCCCTAGCGGGGGTGCATTTGATACGCAGTATTTT	TRBJ2-3	TRBD2	TRBV29-1	few
CASGLTVETQYF	TGTGCCAGCGGACTTACGGTCGAGACCCAGTACTTC	TRBJ2-5	.	TRBV6-5	.